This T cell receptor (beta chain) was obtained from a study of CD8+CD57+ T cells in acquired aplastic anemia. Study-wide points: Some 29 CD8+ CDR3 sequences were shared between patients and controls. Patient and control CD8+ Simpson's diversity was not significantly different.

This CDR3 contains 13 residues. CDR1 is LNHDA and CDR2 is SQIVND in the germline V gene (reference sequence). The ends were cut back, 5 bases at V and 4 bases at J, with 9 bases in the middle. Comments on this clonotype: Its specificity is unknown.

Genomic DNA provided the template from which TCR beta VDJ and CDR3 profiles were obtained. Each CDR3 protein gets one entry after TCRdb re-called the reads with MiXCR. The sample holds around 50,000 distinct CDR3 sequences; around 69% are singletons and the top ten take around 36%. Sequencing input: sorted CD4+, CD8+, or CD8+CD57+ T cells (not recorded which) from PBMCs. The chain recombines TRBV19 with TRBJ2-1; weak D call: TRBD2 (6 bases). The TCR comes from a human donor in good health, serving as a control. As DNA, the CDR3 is TGTGCCAGTAGTCTGACTAGATACAATGAGCAGTTCTTC. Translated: CASSLTRYNEQFF. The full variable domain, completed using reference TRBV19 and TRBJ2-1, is DGGITQSPKYLFRKEGQNVTLSCEQNLNHDAMYWYRQDPGQGLRLIYYSQIVNDFQKGDIAEGYSVSREKKESFPLTVTSAQKNPTAFYLCASSLTRYNEQFFGPGTRLTVL.